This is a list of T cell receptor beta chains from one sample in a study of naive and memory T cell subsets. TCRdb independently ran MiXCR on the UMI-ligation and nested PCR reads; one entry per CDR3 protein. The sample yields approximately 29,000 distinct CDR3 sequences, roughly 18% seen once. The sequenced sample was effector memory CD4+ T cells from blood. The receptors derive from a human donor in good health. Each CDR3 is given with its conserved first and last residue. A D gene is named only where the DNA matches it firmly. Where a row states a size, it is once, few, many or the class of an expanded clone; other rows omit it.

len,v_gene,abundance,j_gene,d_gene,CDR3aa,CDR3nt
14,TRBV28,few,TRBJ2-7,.,CASSYRSRGYEQYF,TGTGCCAGCAGTTACCGGTCTCGGGGTTACGAGCAGTACTTC
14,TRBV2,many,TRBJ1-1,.,CASSARRKGTEAFF,TGTGCCAGCAGCGCCCGTCGAAAGGGCACTGAAGCTTTCTTT
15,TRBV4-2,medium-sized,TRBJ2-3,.,CASSQEAQEIQTQYF,TGTGCCAGCAGCCAAGAGGCTCAGGAAATCCAAACGCAGTATTTT
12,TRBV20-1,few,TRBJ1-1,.,CSASQRNTEAFF,TGCAGTGCCAGTCAAAGGAACACTGAAGCTTTCTTT
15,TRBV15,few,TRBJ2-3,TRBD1,CATSRGDRGIDTQYF,TGTGCCACCAGCAGAGGGGACAGGGGCATAGATACGCAGTATTTT
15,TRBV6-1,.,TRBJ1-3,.,CASTGTFSTGNTIYF,TGTGCCAGCACTGGGACATTTTCTACTGGAAACACCATATATTTT
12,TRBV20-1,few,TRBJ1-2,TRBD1,CSANRGDLGYTF,TGCAGTGCAAACAGGGGGGATCTTGGCTACACCTTC
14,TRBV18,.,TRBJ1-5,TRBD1,CASSVQGDRGPQHF,TGTGCCAGCTCGGTTCAGGGAGACAGGGGGCCCCAGCATTTT
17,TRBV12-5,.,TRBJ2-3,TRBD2,CASGLGASGRRPDTQYF,TGTGCTAGTGGTTTAGGGGCTAGCGGGAGGAGGCCCGATACGCAGTATTTT
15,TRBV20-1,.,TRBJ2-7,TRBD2,CTLSSGPRGGGEQYF,TGCACCCTAAGTAGCGGGCCTCGGGGAGGTGGGGAGCAGTACTTC
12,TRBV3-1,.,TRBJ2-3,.,CASSQASYTQYF,TGTGCCAGCAGCCAAGCTTCATACACGCAGTATTTT
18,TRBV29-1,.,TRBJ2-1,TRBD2,CSVVFTSGSSWLKLGQFF,TGCAGCGTTGTATTTACTAGCGGGAGTTCCTGGCTGAAATTGGGGCAGTTCTTC
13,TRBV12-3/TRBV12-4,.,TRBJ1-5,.,CASSQKSNQPQHF,TGTGCCAGCAGTCAAAAGAGCAATCAGCCCCAGCATTTT
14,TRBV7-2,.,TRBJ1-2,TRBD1,CASSSGQGTGGYTF,TGTGCCAGCAGCTCAGGACAGGGGACGGGTGGCTACACCTTC
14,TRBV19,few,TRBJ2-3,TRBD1,CASSPRGLGDTQYF,TGTGCCAGTAGCCCCAGGGGGCTTGGAGATACGCAGTATTTT
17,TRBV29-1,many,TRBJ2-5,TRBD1,CSASGTGGEGYQETQYF,TGCAGCGCCTCTGGGACAGGGGGCGAGGGGTACCAAGAGACCCAGTACTTC
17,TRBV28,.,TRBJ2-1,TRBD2,CASSYRTSGRWDNEQFF,TGTGCCAGCAGTTACCGGACTAGCGGGAGATGGGACAATGAGCAGTTCTTC
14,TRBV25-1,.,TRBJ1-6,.,CASSGAGLGSPLHF,TGTGCCAGCAGTGGCGCCGGATTAGGTTCACCCCTCCACTTT
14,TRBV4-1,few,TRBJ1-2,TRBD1,CASSQGGQADGYTF,TGCGCCAGCAGCCAAGGGGGACAGGCGGATGGCTACACCTTC
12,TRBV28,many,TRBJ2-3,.,CASSHLGDTQYF,TGTGCCAGCAGTCATCTAGGAGATACGCAGTATTTT
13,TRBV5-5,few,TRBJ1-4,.,CASSLAVGEKLFF,TGTGCCAGCAGCTTGGCGGTGGGTGAAAAACTGTTTTTT
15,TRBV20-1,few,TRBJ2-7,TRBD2,CSARAYTSGSYEQYF,TGCAGTGCTAGAGCTTACACTAGCGGGAGTTACGAGCAGTACTTC
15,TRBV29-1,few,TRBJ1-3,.,CSVWGTGFSGNTIYF,TGCAGCGTGTGGGGTACCGGGTTCTCTGGAAACACCATATATTTT
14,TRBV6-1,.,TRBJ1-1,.,CASSVSPMNTEAFF,TGTGCCAGCAGTGTAAGCCCGATGAACACTGAAGCTTTCTTT
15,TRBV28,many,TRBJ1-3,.,CASSTGSYSGNTIYF,TGTGCCAGCAGTACAGGGTCTTACTCTGGAAACACCATATATTTT
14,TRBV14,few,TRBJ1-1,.,CASSRSTVNTEAFF,TGTGCCAGCAGCCGATCGACAGTGAACACTGAAGCTTTCTTT
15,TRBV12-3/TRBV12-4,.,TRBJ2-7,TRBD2,CASREATSGGDEQYF,TGTGCCAGCAGGGAAGCTACTAGCGGGGGGGACGAGCAGTACTTC
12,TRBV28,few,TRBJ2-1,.,CASSSTYNEQFF,TGTGCCAGCAGTTCGACCTACAATGAGCAGTTCTTC
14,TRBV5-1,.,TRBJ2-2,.,CASSRDGATGELFF,TGCGCCAGCAGCCGGGACGGGGCCACCGGGGAGCTGTTTTTT
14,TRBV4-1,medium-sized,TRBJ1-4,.,CASSYDVTNEKLFF,TGCGCCAGCAGTTACGACGTAACTAATGAAAAACTGTTTTTT
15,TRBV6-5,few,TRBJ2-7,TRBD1,CASSYFHGTGVEQYF,TGTGCCAGCAGTTACTTCCACGGGACAGGGGTGGAGCAGTACTTC
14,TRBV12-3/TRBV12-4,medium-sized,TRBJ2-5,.,CASSLGLQQETQYF,TGTGCCAGCAGTTTGGGACTGCAGCAAGAGACCCAGTACTTC
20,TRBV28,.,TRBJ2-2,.,CASSYLSMGGGTANTGELFF,TGTGCCAGCAGTTACCTATCTATGGGGGGAGGAACTGCGAACACCGGGGAGCTGTTTTTT
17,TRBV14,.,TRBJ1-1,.,CASSGTTGLYMNTEAFF,TGTGCCAGCAGCGGGACGACAGGATTATACATGAACACTGAAGCTTTCTTT
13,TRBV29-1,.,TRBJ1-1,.,CSVVWQENTEAFF,TGCAGCGTTGTGTGGCAGGAGAACACTGAAGCTTTCTTT
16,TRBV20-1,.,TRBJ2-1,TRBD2,CSAHTGWGGLMGEQFF,TGCAGTGCCCACACCGGATGGGGGGGATTAATGGGGGAGCAGTTCTTC
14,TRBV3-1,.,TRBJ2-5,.,CASSPIRGGETQYF,TGTGCCAGCAGCCCCATAAGGGGTGGTGAGACCCAGTACTTC
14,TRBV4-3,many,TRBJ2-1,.,CASSQGLDYNEQFF,TGCGCCAGCAGCCAAGGGCTAGATTACAATGAGCAGTTCTTC
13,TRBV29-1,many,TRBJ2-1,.,CSVRGWTYNEQFF,TGCAGCGTTAGGGGTTGGACCTACAATGAGCAGTTCTTC
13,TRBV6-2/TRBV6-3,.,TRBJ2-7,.,CASHRDNSYEQYF,TGTGCCAGCCATCGGGACAACTCCTACGAGCAGTACTTC
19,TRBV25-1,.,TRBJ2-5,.,CASSVVTERGTKNQETQYF,TGTGCCAGCAGTGTCGTTACAGAACGGGGAACGAAGAACCAAGAGACCCAGTACTTC
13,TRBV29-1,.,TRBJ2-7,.,CSARQASSYEQYF,TGCAGCGCCCGACAGGCAAGCTCCTACGAGCAGTACTTC
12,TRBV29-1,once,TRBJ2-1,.,CSVEWSGNEQFF,TGCAGCGTTGAATGGTCTGGAAATGAGCAGTTCTTC
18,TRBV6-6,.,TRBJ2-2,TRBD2,CASSPRTSGRAKTGELFF,TGTGCCAGCAGCCCTCGCACTAGCGGGAGAGCTAAGACCGGGGAGCTGTTTTTT
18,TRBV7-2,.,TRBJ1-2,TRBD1,CASSSPGTGSPSGYGYTF,TGTGCCAGCAGCTCCCCCGGGACAGGGAGCCCCTCGGGCTATGGCTACACCTTC
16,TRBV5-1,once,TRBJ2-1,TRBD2,CASSVWRGGSKNEQFF,TGCGCCAGCAGCGTGTGGCGGGGCGGGAGTAAGAATGAGCAGTTCTTC
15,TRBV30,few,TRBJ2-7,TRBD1,CAWSSQGIPTGEQYF,TGTGCCTGGAGTTCACAGGGGATTCCTACCGGCGAGCAGTACTTC
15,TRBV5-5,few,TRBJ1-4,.,CASSAAPTGYEKLFF,TGTGCCAGCAGCGCAGCCCCTACAGGGTATGAAAAACTGTTTTTT
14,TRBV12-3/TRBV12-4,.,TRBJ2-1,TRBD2,CASRIAGVDNEQFF,TGTGCCAGCAGGATAGCGGGAGTCGACAATGAGCAGTTCTTC
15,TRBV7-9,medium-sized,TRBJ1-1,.,CASTGQVVVSTEAFF,TGTGCCAGCACCGGACAAGTTGTGGTTTCCACTGAAGCTTTCTTT
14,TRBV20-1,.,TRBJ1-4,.,CSARDRVTNEKLFF,TGCAGTGCTAGAGATCGGGTAACTAATGAAAAACTGTTTTTT
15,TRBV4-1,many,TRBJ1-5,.,CASSQDGGGNQPQHF,TGCGCCAGCAGCCAAGATGGGGGGGGCAATCAGCCCCAGCATTTT
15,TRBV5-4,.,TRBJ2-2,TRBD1,CASSRGQGLTGELFF,TGTGCCAGCAGCCGGGGACAGGGGCTCACCGGGGAGCTGTTTTTT